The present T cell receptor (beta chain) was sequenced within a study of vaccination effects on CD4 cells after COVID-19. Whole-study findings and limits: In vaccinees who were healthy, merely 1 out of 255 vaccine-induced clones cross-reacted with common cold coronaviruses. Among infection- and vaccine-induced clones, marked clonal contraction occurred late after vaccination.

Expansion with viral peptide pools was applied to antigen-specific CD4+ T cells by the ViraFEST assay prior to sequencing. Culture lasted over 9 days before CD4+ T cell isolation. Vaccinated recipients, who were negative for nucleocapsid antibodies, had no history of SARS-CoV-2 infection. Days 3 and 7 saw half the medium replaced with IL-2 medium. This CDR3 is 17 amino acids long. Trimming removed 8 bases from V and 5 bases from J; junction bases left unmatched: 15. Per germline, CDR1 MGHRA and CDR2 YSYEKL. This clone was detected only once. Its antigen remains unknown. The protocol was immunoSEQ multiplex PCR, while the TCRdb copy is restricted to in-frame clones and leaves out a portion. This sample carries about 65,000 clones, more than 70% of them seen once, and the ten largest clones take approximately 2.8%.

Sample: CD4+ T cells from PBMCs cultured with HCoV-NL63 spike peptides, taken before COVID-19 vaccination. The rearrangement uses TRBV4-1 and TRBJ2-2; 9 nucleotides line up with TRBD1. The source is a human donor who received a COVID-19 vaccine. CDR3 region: CASATTRDRVLTGELFF. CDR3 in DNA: TGCGCCAGCGCAACGACCCGGGACAGGGTTCTTACCGGGGAGCTGTTTTTT.